The 30 T cell receptor beta chains below were found in one sample sequenced in a study of cytomegalovirus exposure and HLA in healthy donors. PCR amplification relied on 60 Vbeta primers (plus 13 Jbeta primers). Here immunoSEQ multiplex PCR was the method, and the copy in TCRdb shows in-frame clones only, minus some. The table includes about 120,000 clones, 74% detected once. The sequenced material came from PBMCs. These receptors were collected from a human donor in good health.

This clone was counted between two and nine times. The chain links TRBV28 to TRBJ1-2, with 7 positions matching TRBD1. The CDR3 length is 11 residues. Germline CDR1 reads MDHEN; CDR2 reads SYDVKM. With V trimmed by 6 bases and J by 11 bases, 6 bases remained unmatched. This CDR3 reads CASSETTGYTF. The DNA for the CDR3 is TGTGCCAGCAGCGAAACGACAGGGTACACCTTC.

The CDR3 reads CASSQPGQIKYGYTF. For the CDR3, the DNA is TGCGCCAGCAGCCAACCGGGACAGATAAAATATGGCTACACCTTC. This rearrangement joins TRBV4-1 to TRBJ1-2; 7 nucleotides align to TRBD1. The CDR3 totals 15 residues. CDR1 is MGHRA, CDR2 YSYEKL, per germline. Trimming at V came to 2 bases and at J to 5 bases, leaving 8 bases not matched to a gene.

The chain employs TRBV27 and TRBJ2-7; 12 bases agree with TRBD2. This CDR3 has 16 amino acids. The V segment lost 4 bases and the J segment 0 bases; nucleotides outside the gene matches: 4. CDR1 MNHEY and CDR2 SMNVEV come from the germline V gene (reference sequence). The CDR3 DNA is TGTGCCAGCAGTTCCCAACTAGCGGGGGGCTCCTACGAGCAGTACTTC. Encoded protein: CASSSQLAGGSYEQYF.

This clone was seen a single time. The chain couples TRBV5-4 to TRBJ2-2, with 7 bases identical to TRBD1. V shed 0 bases, J shed 4 bases, and the junction held 3 bases outside the gene matches. Germline V gene data show CDR1 as SGHNT and CDR2 as YYREEE (reference sequence). The CDR3 loop spans 15 amino acids. Written as DNA, the CDR3 is TGTGCCAGCAGCTTGGTTAGGGGGCCCACCGGGGAGCTGTTTTTT. Translated: CASSLVRGPTGELFF.

The J gene is TRBJ1-5, the V gene TRBV10-3; tentative D call: TRBD1 (5 bases). Between the trimmed V and J ends, which lost 0 bases and 2 bases, there was a span of 14 bases. Germline CDR1 ENHRY, CDR2 SYGVKD. The CDR3 contains 17 residues. The CDR3: CAISESWGRTGNQPQHF. The CDR3 region has the DNA TGTGCCATCAGTGAGTCGTGGGGGAGGACGGGCAATCAGCCCCAGCATTTT.

The chain combines TRBV6-6 with TRBJ2-2; D gene ambiguous. The germline V and J ends were trimmed by 6 bases and 0 bases, with 14 bases remaining between them. The CDR3 length is 16 residues. CDR1 MNHNY and CDR2 SVGAGI come from the germline V gene (reference sequence). This CDR3 reads CASRKEQIANTGELFF. DNA of the CDR3: TGTGCCAGCAGGAAAGAACAGATAGCGAACACCGGGGAGCTGTTTTTT.

As for this clone: One end of the junction fails to match germline, which may point to a read error. This sequence joins TRBV5-1 and TRBJ2-7; 8 positions agree with TRBD2. This CDR3 has 16 amino acids. The germline V gene has CDR1 SGHRS and CDR2 YFSETQ. The CDR3 is CASSWYGGTSPSPAGF. In DNA form, the CDR3 reads TGCGCCAGCAGCTGGTATGGCGGGACTAGTCCAAGCCCGGCCGGCTTC.

This clone was picked up one time. V gene TRBV2 combines with J gene TRBJ1-1, with TRBD1 identical over 10 bases. This CDR3 region has 16 residues. The V gene's germline CDR1 is SNHLY and CDR2 FYNNEI. With 4 bases clipped from V and 9 bases from J, the junction kept 14 bases outside the gene matches. In DNA, the CDR3 is TGTGCCAGCAGTGGACAGGGGGCCTTAAGTTCCCAGAAAGCTTTCTTT. The encoded protein is CASSGQGALSSQKAFF.

This clone showed up many times. The genes are TRBV2 and TRBJ2-1; 12 bases align to TRBD2. The V segment lost 8 bases and the J segment 7 bases; nucleotides outside the gene matches: 9. The CDR3 length is 15 residues. Germline V lookup: CDR1 SNHLY, CDR2 FYNNEI. The chain's CDR3 is CASGRGLAGLNEQFF. CDR3 nucleotides: TGTGCCAGCGGACGTGGACTAGCGGGGCTGAATGAGCAGTTCTTC.

The chain joins TRBV7-8 to TRBJ1-1; 8 nucleotides agree with TRBD1. Germline loops: CDR1 SGHVS, CDR2 FQNEAQ. The J segment lost 3 bases and the V segment lost 5 bases, leaving 8 bases of the junction unmatched. The CDR3 loop spans 15 amino acids. The DNA for the CDR3 is TGTGCCAGCAGCCATCCAGGGGGCGCGGACACTGAAGCTTTCTTT. This encodes CASSHPGGADTEAFF.

The chain carries TRBV10-3 and TRBJ2-2; 12 bases are shared with TRBD2. The CDR3 runs 17 residues. The V segment lost 3 bases and the J segment 4 bases; nucleotides outside the gene matches: 6. Germline CDR1 and CDR2: ENHRY and SYGVKD. CDR3 nucleotide sequence: TGTGCCATCAGTGACCCGACTAGCGGGGGCCGCACCGGGGAGCTGTTTTTT. Translated: CAISDPTSGGRTGELFF.

The chain uses TRBV4-2 and TRBJ2-7, with TRBD1 identical over 7 bases. The CDR3 consists of 15 residues. Germline V lookup: CDR1 LGHNA, CDR2 YNFKEQ. Trimming took 6 bases from V and 1 from J; bases not matched to a gene: 9. CDR3 sequence reads: CASRRKGTESYEQYF. The CDR3 DNA sequence: TGTGCCAGCAGGAGAAAGGGGACAGAGTCCTACGAGCAGTACTTC.

This chain uses TRBV28 with TRBJ1-4, with D unresolved. V dropped 4 bases and J dropped 7 bases, with 16 bases sitting between them. The CDR3 is 15 residues long. The germline V gene encodes CDR1 MDHEN and CDR2 SYDVKM. The CDR3: CASSSRTPAGEKLFF. The DNA of the CDR3 is TGTGCCAGCAGTTCTAGGACTCCCGCGGGTGAAAAACTGTTTTTT.

In DNA form, the CDR3 reads TGTGCCAGCAGCCCCCAAGGGGTACCAGACAATGAGCAGTTCTTC. Its translation is CASSPQGVPDNEQFF. The chain has TRBV11-3 and TRBJ2-1, with D perhaps TRBD1 (5 bases). Germline V CDR1 and CDR2: SGHNT, YENEEA. This CDR3 is 15 amino acids long. V lost 5 bases, J lost 5 bases, and 16 bases lay in between. Based on the CDR3 plus reference TRBV11-3 and TRBJ2-1, the full variable domain is EAGVVQSPRYKIIEKKQPVAFWCNPISGHNTLYWYLQNLGQGPELLIRYENEEAVDDSQLPKDRFSAERLKGVDSTLKIQPAELGDSAVYLCASSPQGVPDNEQFFGPGTRLTVL.

Here the CDR3 DNA reads TGTGCCAGCAGCCAAGACCTTACGTCCAGGGCTTCGTATGGCTACACCTTC. Its translation is CASSQDLTSRASYGYTF. The chain carries TRBV4-2 and TRBJ1-2; D is perhaps TRBD1 (5 bases). Germline values: CDR1 LGHNA, CDR2 YNFKEQ. The CDR3 length is 17 residues. V shed 0 bases and J shed 5 bases, with 19 bases lying between them.

The chain is built from TRBV28 and TRBJ2-7; weak D call: TRBD1 (6 bases). V dropped 10 bases and J dropped 2 bases, with 18 bases sitting between them. The length of the CDR3 is 14 residues. Germline loops: CDR1 MDHEN, CDR2 SYDVKM. In nucleotides, the CDR3 is TGTGCCACGATCAGACAGGCCGTTACCTACGAGCAGTACTTC. The encoded protein is CATIRQAVTYEQYF.

This clone appeared many times. The CDR3 here is CATGSGGTEAFF. The DNA for the CDR3 is TGTGCCACCGGTTCCGGGGGGACTGAAGCTTTCTTT. This rearrangement joins TRBV15 to TRBJ1-1, with D perhaps matching TRBD1 (5 bases). Between the trimmed V and J ends, which lost 8 bases and 5 bases, there was a span of 12 bases. CDR1 and CDR2 (germline): LNHNV, YYDKDF (reference sequence). The CDR3 has 12 residues.

V and J are TRBV15 and TRBJ1-4, with 11 bases lining up with TRBD1. J was trimmed by 7 bases and V by 1 base; bases with no gene match: 2. The CDR3 runs 15 residues. Germline CDR1 is LNHNV and CDR2 is YYDKDF (reference sequence). CDR3 sequence: CATSRAGQGVEKLFF. CDR3 coding DNA: TGTGCCACCAGCAGAGCGGGACAGGGGGTTGAAAAACTGTTTTTT.

This rearrangement joins TRBV7-2 to TRBJ2-3; 8 nucleotides line up with TRBD2. V trimming: 5 bases; J trimming: 5 bases; junction bases outside the gene matches: 12. Germline CDR1 reads SGHTA; CDR2 reads FQGNSA. There are 16 residues in the CDR3. This chain's CDR3 is CASSRRLAGAGDTQYF. The CDR3 bases are TGTGCCAGCAGCCGCCGGCTAGCGGGCGCAGGAGATACGCAGTATTTT.

This chain connects TRBV19 to TRBJ1-1; D is perhaps TRBD1 (5 bases). The CDR3 spans 17 residues. V lost 1 base to trimming and J lost 0 bases, with 15 bases between them. In germline, CDR1 is LNHDA, CDR2 SQIVND (reference sequence). The CDR3 is CASSIGRRGGLNTEAFF. In DNA form, the CDR3 reads TGTGCCAGTAGTATAGGAAGAAGGGGAGGATTGAACACTGAAGCTTTCTTT. Together with reference TRBV19 and TRBJ1-1, the CDR3 gives the full variable domain: DGGITQSPKYLFRKEGQNVTLSCEQNLNHDAMYWYRQDPGQGLRLIYYSQIVNDFQKGDIAEGYSVSREKKESFPLTVTSAQKNPTAFYLCASSIGRRGGLNTEAFFGQGTRLTVV.

The CDR3 spells CASSLRQGVVGYTF. CDR3 nucleotides: TGTGCCAGCAGCTTACGACAGGGGGTGGTTGGCTACACCTTC. The rearrangement joins TRBV7-2 to TRBJ1-2; TRBD1 aligns across 9 bases. Per the germline V gene, CDR1 is SGHTA and CDR2 is FQGNSA. The CDR3 sequence is 14 residues long. The ends lost 2 bases at V and 7 bases at J; junction bases unmatched: 5. The full variable domain, in which reference TRBV7-2 and TRBJ1-2 provide the parts outside the CDR3, is GAGVSQSPSNKVTEKGKDVELRCDPISGHTALYWYRQSLGQGLEFLIYFQGNSAPDKSGLPSDRFSAERTGGSVSTLTIQRTQQEDSAVYLCASSLRQGVVGYTFGSGTRLTVV.

This clone was found a few times. This chain joins TRBV27 and TRBJ2-6; D gene ambiguous. The CDR3 sequence is 14 residues long. Germline CDR1 reads MNHEY; CDR2 reads SMNVEV (reference sequence). V was trimmed by 2 bases and J by 3 bases, leaving 5 bases between them. CDR3 sequence (DNA): TGTGCCAGCAGTTTACGGTATGGGGCCAACGTCCTGACTTTC. As protein: CASSLRYGANVLTF.

This chain connects TRBV7-2 to TRBJ1-1; D perhaps matches TRBD1 (5 bases). V lost 10 bases and J lost 3, with 15 bases in between. Per the germline V gene, CDR1 is SGHTA and CDR2 is FQGNSA. The CDR3 extends over 13 amino acids. In nucleotides, the CDR3 is TGTGCCACCAGAGTAGGGGTTTACACTGAAGCTTTCTTT. Amino acid sequence: CATRVGVYTEAFF.

In its sample, this clone was seen a few times. J is TRBJ1-1 and V is TRBV28, with D possibly being TRBD1 (6 bases). CDR1 and CDR2 (germline): MDHEN, SYDVKM. This CDR3 comprises 14 residues. Trimming stripped 5 bases from V and 10 bases from J, with 20 bases between. The CDR3 is CASSTLSRSGVAFF. The CDR3 DNA follows: TGTGCCAGCAGTACCCTCTCGAGATCAGGGGTAGCTTTCTTT. Combining the CDR3 with reference TRBV28 and TRBJ1-1 gives the whole variable domain DVKVTQSSRYLVKRTGEKVFLECVQDMDHENMFWYRQDPGLGLRLIYFSYDVKMKEKGDIPEGYSVSREKKERFSLILESASTNQTSMYLCASSTLSRSGVAFFGQGTRLTVV.

The chain has TRBV4-3 and TRBJ2-7; TRBD2 might be the D (5 bases). The CDR3 extends over 17 amino acids. V was shortened by 0 bases and J by 5 bases, with 20 bases between the two germline ends. CDR1 and CDR2 from the germline V gene are LGHNA and YSLEER. The CDR3 nucleotides are TGCGCCAGCAGCCAAGATGCGGCGGGTGCCCTTTTGAACGAGCAGTACTTC. It encodes CASSQDAAGALLNEQYF.

This rearrangement joins TRBV4-3 to TRBJ1-2; TRBD1 might be the D (5 bases). The V gene's germline CDR1 is LGHNA and CDR2 YSLEER. The CDR3 length is 15 residues. Trimming shortened V by 4 bases and J by 8 bases, and 20 bases separated the two germline ends. The CDR3 loop reads CASSPSGDRLGGYTF. The CDR3 DNA sequence: TGCGCCAGCAGCCCGAGCGGGGACCGACTGGGAGGCTACACCTTC.

The rearrangement links TRBV9 to TRBJ1-4; D is ambiguous. The length of the CDR3 is 16 residues. CDR1 and CDR2 from the germline V gene are SGDLS and YYNGEE. With 3 bases removed from V and 0 bases from J, the gap between germline ends came to 12 bases. This CDR3 reads CASSEKNIATNEKLFF. CDR3 sequence (DNA): TGTGCCAGCAGCGAGAAGAACATTGCAACTAATGAAAAACTGTTTTTT. Using reference TRBV9 and TRBJ1-4 for the parts outside the CDR3, the full variable domain is DSGVTQTPKHLITATGQRVTLRCSPRSGDLSVYWYQQSLDQGLQFLIQYYNGEERAKGNILERFSAQQFPDLHSELNLSSLELGDSALYFCASSEKNIATNEKLFFGSGTQLSVL.

J is TRBJ2-3 and V is TRBV5-6; the D is unclear. V lost 1 base to trimming and J lost 2 bases, with 17 bases between them. The CDR3 runs 17 residues. The germline V gene has CDR1 SGHDT and CDR2 YYEEEE. The DNA for the CDR3 is TGTGCCAGCAGCTTGTTGTCTGCCAGCGTTAACACAGATACGCAGTATTTT. This codes for CASSLLSASVNTDTQYF.

This rearrangement joins TRBV15 to TRBJ2-1; a possible D gene is TRBD1 (6 bases). The CDR3 length is 14 residues. CDR1 LNHNV and CDR2 YYDKDF come from the germline V gene (reference sequence). With 1 base removed from V and 12 bases from J, the gap between germline ends came to 16 bases. The CDR3 DNA is TGTGCCACCAGCAGAGCCAGGGGCGCTTACGGGCAGTTCTTC. Translated: CATSRARGAYGQFF.

This clone has a handful of counts. The chain combines TRBV5-1 with TRBJ1-1, with D possibly being TRBD1 (6 bases). Germline V gene sequence: CDR1 SGHRS, CDR2 YFSETQ. CDR3 length: 13 amino acids. Trimming took 6 bases from V and 2 from J, leaving 11 bases between them. CDR3 residues: CASTQDSNTEAFF. The CDR3 nucleotides read TGCGCCAGCACCCAGGACAGTAACACTGAAGCTTTCTTT.